Presented here are 32 T cell receptor beta chains from one specimen sequenced in a study of regulatory T cells in long-lasting Graves disease. iRepertoire HTBI primers and Arm-PCR of CDR3 regions built TCR beta libraries. MiXCR, applied by TCRdb to the multiplex PCR reads, yields one record per CDR3 protein. The sample has roughly 700,000 distinct CDR3 sequences, around 30% seen once; the top ten hold around 42%. Time point of the sample: persistent/refractory GD, antithyroid drugs over 5 years with positive TRAb. PBMC RNA served as the TCR library source. Sequenced here: peripheral blood mononuclear cells (PBMCs), sampled when the disease was refractory, from a patient treated with antithyroid drugs. These receptors originate from a female donor with Graves disease.

Only a few counts were recorded for this clonotype. V usage is TRBV28 and J usage is TRBJ1-4, with D perhaps matching TRBD1 (6 bases). From germline, CDR1 is MDHEN and CDR2 SYDVKM. Trimming removed 6 bases at V and 2 bases at J, with 13 bases between. The CDR3 spans 15 residues. In DNA form, the CDR3 reads TGTGCCAGCAGCCGCCACAGGGCTACTAATGAAAAACTGTTTTTT. The encoded protein is CASSRHRATNEKLFF.

The table lists this clonotype with many counts. The chain has TRBV6-1 and TRBJ1-5; TRBD1 matches 8 bases. Germline assignment: CDR1 MNHNS and CDR2 SASEGT. This CDR3 has 15 residues. The V segment lost 5 bases and the J segment 5 bases; nucleotides outside the gene matches: 8. CDR3 in amino acids: CASSLDRGSDQPQHF. As DNA, the CDR3 is TGTGCCAGCAGTCTAGACAGGGGAAGCGATCAGCCCCAGCATTTT.

There are a few counts of this clonotype. The CDR3 reads CAWNLVVEAFF. Here the CDR3 DNA reads TGTGCCTGGAACTTGGTAGTTGAAGCTTTCTTT. This chain connects TRBV30 to TRBJ1-1; D is unresolved. The CDR3 sequence is 11 residues long. Germline V gives CDR1 GTSNPN, CDR2 SVGIG (reference sequence). Trimming pared 4 bases from V and 7 bases from J, leaving 10 bases between.

The J gene is TRBJ1-5, the V gene TRBV20-1; the D gene is possibly TRBD1 (5 bases). The CDR3 consists of 14 residues. The V gene's germline CDR1 is DFQATT and CDR2 SNEGSKA (reference sequence). The germline V and J ends were trimmed by 6 bases and 0 bases, with 12 bases remaining between them. The CDR3 DNA reads as TGCAGTGCCCGAGGGACGTCTAGCAATCAGCCCCAGCATTTT. Amino acid sequence: CSARGTSSNQPQHF.

V gene TRBV19 combines with J gene TRBJ2-2, with TRBD1 matching over 9 bases. The germline V gene has CDR1 LNHDA and CDR2 SQIVND (reference sequence). The V segment lost 6 bases and the J segment 5 bases; nucleotides outside the gene matches: 16. CDR3 length: 18 amino acids. In DNA form, the CDR3 reads TGTGCCAGTAGGCCCCCAGTTGGGGGGACAGGGACTACCGGGGAGCTGTTTTTT. It codes for CASRPPVGGTGTTGELFF.

This chain uses TRBV7-3 with TRBJ2-3, with 8 bases that match TRBD2. The V segment lost 5 bases and the J segment 1 base; nucleotides outside the gene matches: 8. The CDR3 has 16 residues. Germline V CDR1 and CDR2: SGHTA, FQGTGA. In DNA, the CDR3 is TGTGCCAGCAGCCTGGGGACTAGTTGGGGCACAGATACGCAGTATTTT. It encodes CASSLGTSWGTDTQYF.

This clonotype has a handful of counts. This chain connects TRBV6-5 to TRBJ1-3; D may be TRBD1 (6 bases). V lost 2 bases and J lost 3, with 11 bases in between. This CDR3 has 15 residues. The germline CDR1 and CDR2 sequences are MNHEY and SVGAGI. CDR3 residues: CASSYQGRSGNTIYF. DNA for the CDR3: TGTGCCAGCAGTTACCAGGGGCGCAGTGGAAACACCATATATTTT.

This chain joins TRBV19 and TRBJ1-5; TRBD1 aligns across 9 bases. The V segment lost 4 bases and the J segment 4 bases; nucleotides outside the gene matches: 8. The CDR3 totals 16 residues. CDR1 and CDR2 (germline): LNHDA, SQIVND (reference sequence). The CDR3, as DNA: TGTGCCAGTAGTAGAACGGGACAGGGACTGAATCAGCCCCAGCATTTT. This gives the protein CASSRTGQGLNQPQHF. The whole variable domain, filled in from reference TRBV19 and TRBJ1-5, reads DGGITQSPKYLFRKEGQNVTLSCEQNLNHDAMYWYRQDPGQGLRLIYYSQIVNDFQKGDIAEGYSVSREKKESFPLTVTSAQKNPTAFYLCASSRTGQGLNQPQHFGDGTRLSIL.

V usage is TRBV9 and J usage is TRBJ2-2; D unresolved. V was pared by 2 bases and J by 1 base, with 6 bases between. Germline V gene data show CDR1 as SGDLS and CDR2 as YYNGEE. CDR3 size: 14 residues. For the CDR3, the DNA is TGTGCCAGCAGCGTGGTCTTGAACACCGGGGAGCTGTTTTTT. Amino acid sequence: CASSVVLNTGELFF.

The chain links TRBV12-3 or TRBV12-4 to TRBJ1-1; unclear D gene. The CDR3 runs 15 residues. V lost 6 bases to trimming and J lost 0 bases, with 14 bases between them. CDR3 sequence reads: CASRGAGTLNTEAFF. The CDR3 coding sequence is TGTGCCAGCAGGGGAGCGGGCACCCTGAACACTGAAGCTTTCTTT.

This clonotype was recorded a few times. V and J are TRBV27 and TRBJ1-5; D is perhaps TRBD1 (6 bases). Trimming stripped 6 bases from V and 6 bases from J, with 18 bases between. This CDR3 is 15 amino acids long. Germline V lookup: CDR1 MNHEY, CDR2 SMNVEV (reference sequence). CDR3 in DNA: TGTGCCAGCAGCCGTCGGGCAGGGGCGTTTCAGCCCCAGCATTTT. It codes for CASSRRAGAFQPQHF.

This clonotype has only a few counts. This chain connects TRBV19 to TRBJ2-5; tentative D call: TRBD2 (6 bases). The CDR3 runs 13 residues. Germline CDR1 and CDR2: LNHDA and SQIVND (reference sequence). The ends were cut back, 7 bases at V and 4 bases at J, with 13 bases in the middle. This CDR3 is CASKADGGETQYF. The CDR3 bases are TGTGCCAGTAAAGCCGACGGGGGAGAGACCCAGTACTTC.

The table lists this clonotype with many counts. The V and J genes are TRBV24-1 and TRBJ1-2; a weak D match, TRBD1 (6 bases). Germline V gives CDR1 KGHDR, CDR2 SFDVKD. V was pared by 5 bases and J by 4 bases, with 13 bases between. The CDR3 is 14 residues long. The CDR3 sequence: CATSAGGASYGYTF. The DNA for the CDR3 is TGTGCCACCAGTGCCGGGGGCGCGAGCTATGGCTACACCTTC.

The table lists this clonotype with a count of one. This likely comes from a read error, as the CDR3 has no conserved phenylalanine or tryptophan at its end. The gene calls are TRBV12-3 or TRBV12-4 and TRBJ1-2, with 8 bases matching TRBD1. Trimming took 5 bases from V and 4 from J; bases not matched to a gene: 15. The CDR3 has 17 amino acids. The CDR3 protein is CASSPRDRRLGGYGYTS. In DNA form, the CDR3 reads TGTGCCAGCAGTCCCCGGGACAGGCGCCTCGGCGGCTATGGCTACACCTCC.

Remarks on this clonotype: Mismatch with germline at one junction end may stem from a read error. The rearrangement uses TRBV2 and TRBJ2-7; 7 nucleotides line up with TRBD2. Germline CDR1 SNHLY, CDR2 FYNNEI. The CDR3 consists of 14 residues. The CDR3 loop reads CASREPSGDYEQYF. The CDR3 DNA is TGTGCCAGCCGTGAGCCTAGCGGAGACTACGAGCAGTACTTC.

The rearrangement uses TRBV29-1 and TRBJ1-2; D perhaps matches TRBD1 (5 bases). V shed 3 bases and J shed 4 bases, with 12 bases lying between them. CDR1 SQVTM and CDR2 ANQGSEA come from the germline V gene. The CDR3 is made up of 13 amino acids. The CDR3 bases are TGCAGCGTTGAGGAGGGACGGCCCTATGGCTACACCTTC. The encoded protein is CSVEEGRPYGYTF.

The genes are TRBV7-6 and TRBJ1-4; weak D call: TRBD1 (5 bases). CDR1 is SGHVS and CDR2 is FNYEAQ in the germline V gene. V was clipped by 5 bases and J by 4 bases, with 14 bases between them. This CDR3 comprises 15 residues. The CDR3 sequence is CASSPLGGINEKLFF. CDR3 bases: TGTGCCAGCAGCCCCCTCGGGGGGATTAATGAAAAACTGTTTTTT.

The CDR3 sequence is CASSSTWGQGDSPLHF. The CDR3 DNA reads as TGTGCCAGCAGTTCTACCTGGGGACAGGGTGATTCACCCCTCCACTTT. The chain uses TRBV6-5 and TRBJ1-6, with 9 bases fitting TRBD1. The J segment lost 8 bases and the V segment lost 4 bases, leaving 9 bases of the junction unmatched. Germline CDR1 reads MNHEY; CDR2 reads SVGAGI. CDR3 size: 16 residues.

The chain links TRBV30 to TRBJ2-1, with 10 bases fitting TRBD1. This CDR3 is 14 amino acids long. Germline assignment: CDR1 GTSNPN and CDR2 SVGIG (reference sequence). With V trimmed by 4 bases and J by 8 bases, 8 bases remained unmatched. The DNA for the CDR3 is TGTGCCTGGACTACCGGGACAGGGGACGATGAGCAGTTCTTC. Translating gives CAWTTGTGDDEQFF. The full variable domain, completed using reference TRBV30 and TRBJ2-1, is SQTIHQWPATLVQPVGSPLSLECTVEGTSNPNLYWYRQAAGRGLQLLFYSVGIGQISSEVPQNLSASRPQDRQFILSSKKLLLSDSGFYLCAWTTGTGDDEQFFGPGTRLTVL.

J is TRBJ1-1 and V is TRBV6-1; no firm D call. Deletions cut 5 bases from V and 2 bases from J, with 15 bases between. This CDR3 is built from 15 residues. Germline V gene lookup returns CDR1 MNHNS and CDR2 SASEGT. CDR3 bases: TGTGCCAGCAGTACCCCCCCCGGGAGAAACACTGAAGCTTTCTTT. Its translation: CASSTPPGRNTEAFF.

About this clonotype itself: Given a much more abundant clone one base away, this may be a read error. V usage is TRBV28 and J usage is TRBJ1-4; D gene ambiguous. The length of the CDR3 is 11 residues. Germline CDR1 is MDHEN and CDR2 is SYDVKM. As DNA, the CDR3 is TGTGCCTCGGGCATTAATGAAGAACTGTTTTTT. This sequence encodes CASGINEELFF.

This clonotype was picked up a small number of times. The chain couples TRBV6-1 to TRBJ1-6; weak D call: TRBD1 (5 bases). Germline-derived CDR1 and CDR2 are MNHNS and SASEGT. This CDR3 is 14 amino acids long. With 6 bases removed from V and 5 bases from J, the gap between germline ends came to 11 bases. CDR3 nucleotides: TGTGCCAGCAGGACAGAGATGAATAATTCACCCCTCCACTTT. Residues: CASRTEMNNSPLHF.

Notes on this clonotype: The CDR3 carries no conserved terminal phenylalanine or tryptophan, so it likely arises from a read error. The CDR3 protein is CASSLGAGSSREQYL. The DNA of the CDR3 is TGTGCCAGCAGTTTAGGGGCAGGGAGTTCTCGCGAGCAGTACCTC. The genes are TRBV12-3 or TRBV12-4 and TRBJ2-7; D is tentatively TRBD1 or TRBD2 (5 bases each). This CDR3 region has 15 residues. Trimming removed 1 base from V and 6 bases from J, with 16 bases in between.

This clonotype was picked up a small number of times. The chain is built from TRBV7-2 and TRBJ1-5, with TRBD1 matching 8 bases. The germline V gene has CDR1 SGHTA and CDR2 FQGNSA. V lost 6 bases to trimming and J lost 8 bases; unmatched junction nucleotides: 24. CDR3 length: 19 amino acids. CDR3 protein: CASRTTGTGRRGRSEPQHF. DNA for the CDR3: TGTGCCAGCAGAACGACCGGGACAGGTCGTCGGGGGCGATCGGAGCCCCAGCATTTT.

The table lists this clonotype with a few counts. J is TRBJ2-7 and V is TRBV6-5, with TRBD1 identical over 7 bases. Per germline, CDR1 MNHEY and CDR2 SVGAGI. The V segment lost 2 bases and the J segment 3 bases; nucleotides outside the gene matches: 4. This CDR3 region has 14 residues. As DNA, the CDR3 is TGTGCCAGCAGTTACGGGGGACAGATCTACGAGCAGTACTTC. Protein: CASSYGGQIYEQYF.

The chain employs TRBV29-1 and TRBJ1-5; D unclear. The CDR3 contains 12 residues. The V end was cut by 4 bases, the J end by 6 bases, with 10 bases between. CDR1 SQVTM and CDR2 ANQGSEA come from the germline V gene. CDR3 region: CSVGRAGQPQHF. The CDR3 coding sequence is TGCAGCGTTGGACGGGCCGGTCAGCCCCAGCATTTT. The variable domain in full, with the rest retrieved from reference TRBV29-1 and TRBJ1-5, is SAVISQKPSRDICQRGTSLTIQCQVDSQVTMMFWYRQQPGQSLTLIATANQGSEATYESGFVIDKFPISRPNLTFSTLTVSNMSPEDSSIYLCSVGRAGQPQHFGDGTRLSIL.

This clonotype was counted only a few times. V usage is TRBV11-2 and J usage is TRBJ2-4; D might be TRBD1 (5 bases). The CDR3 runs to 16 residues. Trimming shortened V by 0 bases and J by 4 bases, and 13 bases separated the two germline ends. The germline V gene has CDR1 SGHAT and CDR2 FQNNGV. CDR3 protein: CASSLDLPGRKNIQYF. CDR3 bases: TGTGCCAGCAGCTTAGATCTTCCAGGGCGAAAAAACATTCAGTACTTC.

V is TRBV11-2 and J is TRBJ1-5; unclear D gene. V gave up 5 bases and J gave up 9 bases, with 14 bases separating them. This CDR3 has 13 amino acids. In germline, CDR1 is SGHAT, CDR2 FQNNGV. The CDR3 region is CASSPRVGSPQHF. The CDR3 DNA is TGTGCCAGCAGCCCCCGCGTGGGTTCGCCCCAGCATTTT.

This clonotype was recorded many times. The chain is built from TRBV6-4 and TRBJ1-4, with 8 bases lining up with TRBD1. This CDR3 contains 15 residues. Germline lookup yields CDR1 MRHNA and CDR2 SNTAGT. J was trimmed by 12 bases and V by 5 bases; bases with no gene match: 14. The CDR3 nucleotides read TGTGCCAGCAGTTCCCGGACAGGGCGCCCTTCAGAACTGTTTTTT. Its translation: CASSSRTGRPSELFF.

This clonotype was counted only a few times. This chain connects TRBV12-3 or TRBV12-4 to TRBJ2-6; TRBD1 agrees at 7 bases. V lost 2 bases and J lost 1; bases outside the gene matches: 5. The CDR3 runs 17 residues. This chain's CDR3 is CASSLNRGRSGANVLTF. The CDR3 DNA sequence: TGTGCCAGCAGTTTAAACAGGGGAAGGTCTGGGGCCAACGTCCTGACTTTC.

The chain links TRBV12-3 or TRBV12-4 to TRBJ1-2; no reliable D call. Deletions cut 2 bases from V and 8 bases from J, with 15 bases between. The CDR3 has 14 amino acids. The CDR3 loop is CASSLLSTGRGYTF. The CDR3 DNA reads TGTGCCAGCAGTTTACTCTCAACGGGGAGGGGCTACACCTTC.

This chain connects TRBV7-8 to TRBJ1-5; D perhaps matches TRBD1 (5 bases). There are 19 residues in the CDR3. Germline CDR1 reads SGHVS; CDR2 reads FQNEAQ. V shed 0 bases and J shed 0 bases, with 18 bases lying between them. CDR3 protein: CASSLARAGKGYSNQPQHF. The CDR3 DNA reads TGTGCCAGCAGCTTAGCTCGGGCAGGGAAAGGTTATAGCAATCAGCCCCAGCATTTT. Together with reference TRBV7-8 and TRBJ1-5, the CDR3 gives the full variable domain: GAGVSQSPRYKVAKRGQDVALRCDPISGHVSLFWYQQALGQGPEFLTYFQNEAQLDKSGLPSDRFFAERPEGSVSTLKIQRTQQEDSAVYLCASSLARAGKGYSNQPQHFGDGTRLSIL.